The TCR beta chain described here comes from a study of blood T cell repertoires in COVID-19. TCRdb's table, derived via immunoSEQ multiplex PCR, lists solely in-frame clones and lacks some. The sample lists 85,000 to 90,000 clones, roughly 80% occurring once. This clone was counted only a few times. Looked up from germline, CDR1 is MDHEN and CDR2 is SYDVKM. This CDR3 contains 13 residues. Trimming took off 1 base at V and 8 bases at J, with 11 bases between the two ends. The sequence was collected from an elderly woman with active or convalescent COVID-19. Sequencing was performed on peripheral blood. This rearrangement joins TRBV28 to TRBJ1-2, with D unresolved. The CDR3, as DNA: TGTGCCAGCAGTTTATTGGAGAGGAGGGGCTACACCTTC. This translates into CASSLLERRGYTF.